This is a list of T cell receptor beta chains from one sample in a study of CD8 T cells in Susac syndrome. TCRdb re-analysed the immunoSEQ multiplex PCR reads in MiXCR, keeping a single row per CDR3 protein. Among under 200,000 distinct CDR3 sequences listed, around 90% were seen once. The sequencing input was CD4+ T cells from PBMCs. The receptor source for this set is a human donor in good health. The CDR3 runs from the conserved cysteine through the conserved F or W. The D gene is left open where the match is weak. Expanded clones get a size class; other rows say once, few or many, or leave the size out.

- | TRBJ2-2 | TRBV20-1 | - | TGCAGTGCTAGCCTGGGGGCTTTGAACACCGGGGAGCTGTTTTTT | CSASLGALNTGELFF
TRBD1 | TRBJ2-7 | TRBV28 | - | TGTGCCAGCAGTTTATTCCCAGGGGGCCGGGGCGAGCAGTACTTC | CASSLFPGGRGEQYF
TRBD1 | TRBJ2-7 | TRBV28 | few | TGTGCCAGCAGTTCTTGGACAGGGCTATACGAGCAGTACTTC | CASSSWTGLYEQYF
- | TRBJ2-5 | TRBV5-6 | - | TGTGCCAGCAGCTTGGGGTCTGCAGCCGAGACCCAGTACTTC | CASSLGSAAETQYF
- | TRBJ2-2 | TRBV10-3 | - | TGTGCCATTCCCGGGCCAGGACGGAACACCGGGGAGCTGTTTTTT | CAIPGPGRNTGELFF
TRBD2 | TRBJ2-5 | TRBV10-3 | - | TGTGCCATCAGTGCCCGGGAGGAACAAGAGACCCAGTACTTC | CAISAREEQETQYF
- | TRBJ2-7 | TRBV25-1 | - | TGTGCCAGCAGAGAAGGAGGGGTCGAGCAGTACTTC | CASREGGVEQYF
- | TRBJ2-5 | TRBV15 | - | TGTGCCACCAGCAGAGGCAAGAAGAAAGAGACCCAGTACTTC | CATSRGKKKETQYF
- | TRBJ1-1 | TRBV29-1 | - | TGCAGCCTGTGGGGGGGGGCTGAAGCTTTCTTT | CSLWGGAEAFF
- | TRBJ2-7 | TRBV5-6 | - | TGTGCCAGCAGCTCCGGGAGACCTCGAGAGCAGTACTTC | CASSSGRPREQYF
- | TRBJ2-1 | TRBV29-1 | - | TGCAGCGTGGGGGGGGCGGGTTCCTCCTACAATGAGCAGTTCTTC | CSVGGAGSSYNEQFF
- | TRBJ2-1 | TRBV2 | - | TGTGCCAGCAGTGACGACAATTACAATGAGCAGTTCTTC | CASSDDNYNEQFF
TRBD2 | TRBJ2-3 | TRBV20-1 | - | TGCAGTGCTAGGAGACTAGCAACAGATACGCAGTATTTT | CSARRLATDTQYF
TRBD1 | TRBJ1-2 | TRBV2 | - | TGTGCCAGCAGGGAGACGACAGGGGCGTCCACCTTC | CASRETTGASTF
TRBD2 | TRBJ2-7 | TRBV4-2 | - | TGTGCCAGCAGCCAAGGACTAGCGGGAAACTACGAGCAGTACTTC | CASSQGLAGNYEQYF
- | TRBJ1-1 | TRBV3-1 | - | TGTGCCAGCAGCCAGGGGAATCTTGGCACTGAAGCTTTCTTT | CASSQGNLGTEAFF
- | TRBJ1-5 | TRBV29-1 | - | TGCAGCGTTGGACAGGATGATCAGCCCCAGCATTTT | CSVGQDDQPQHF
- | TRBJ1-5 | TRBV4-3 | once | TGCGCCAGCAGCCAAGATCATCGGCGTAGCAATCAGCCCCAGCATTTT | CASSQDHRRSNQPQHF
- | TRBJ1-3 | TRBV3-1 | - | TGTGCCAGCAGCCCTGTCGTAGCTGGAAACACCATATATTTT | CASSPVVAGNTIYF
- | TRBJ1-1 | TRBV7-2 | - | TGTGCCAGCAGCTTAGCCACAGCATGGGGGGGTATAGGACAGCTTGGGCGGACTGAAGCTTTCTTT | CASSLATAWGGIGQLGRTEAFF
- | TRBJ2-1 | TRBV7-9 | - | TGTGCCAGCAGCTTAGCAAGCTCCTACAATGAGCAGTTCTTC | CASSLASSYNEQFF
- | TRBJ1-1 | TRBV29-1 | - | TGCAGCGGACTGGGGGTTACTGAAGCTTTCTTT | CSGLGVTEAFF
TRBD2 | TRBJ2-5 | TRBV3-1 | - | TGTGCCAGCAGCCGGTTAGCGGGAGGGCCGTTGGAGACCCAGTACTTC | CASSRLAGGPLETQYF
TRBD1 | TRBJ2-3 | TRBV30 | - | TGTGCCTGGAGTGTACGGACAGGGGCCACAGATACGCAGTATTTT | CAWSVRTGATDTQYF
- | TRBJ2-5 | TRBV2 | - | TGTGCCAGTGGTTGGCGGGGAGAGACCCAGTACTTC | CASGWRGETQYF
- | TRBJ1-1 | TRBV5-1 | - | TGCGCCAGCAGCTTGGGCCCCTTCAGGGTCGGCACTGAAGCTTTCTTT | CASSLGPFRVGTEAFF
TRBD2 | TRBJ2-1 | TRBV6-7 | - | TGTGCCACCGGGAAACTAGCGAGATGGGGTGCCTACAATGAGCAGTTCTTC | CATGKLARWGAYNEQFF
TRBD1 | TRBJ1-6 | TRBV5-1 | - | TGCGCCAGCAGCTCTGGGACAGGGGTCTATAATTCACCCCTCCACTTT | CASSSGTGVYNSPLHF
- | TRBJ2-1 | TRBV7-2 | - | TGTGCCAGCAGTCCAACCGGCCAGGGTAGGAATGAGCAGTTCTTC | CASSPTGQGRNEQFF